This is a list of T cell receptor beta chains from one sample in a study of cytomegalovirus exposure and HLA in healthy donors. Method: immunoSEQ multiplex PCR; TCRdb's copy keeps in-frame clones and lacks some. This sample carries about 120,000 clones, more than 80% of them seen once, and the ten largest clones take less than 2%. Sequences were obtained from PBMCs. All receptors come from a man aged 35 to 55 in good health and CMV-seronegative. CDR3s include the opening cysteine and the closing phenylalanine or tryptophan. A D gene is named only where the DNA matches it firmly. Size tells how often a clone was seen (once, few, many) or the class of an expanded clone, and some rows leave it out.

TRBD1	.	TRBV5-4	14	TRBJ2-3	TGTGCCAGCAGCTTAACAGGGGGCCCAGATACGCAGTATTTT	CASSLTGGPDTQYF
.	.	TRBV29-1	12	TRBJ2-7	TGCAGCGTTAGTAGCGGCGCCTACGAGCAGTACTTC	CSVSSGAYEQYF
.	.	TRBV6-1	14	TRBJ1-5	TGTGCCAGCAGTGAAGTACGGGATACTCAGCCCCAGCATTTT	CASSEVRDTQPQHF
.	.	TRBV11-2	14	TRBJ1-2	TGTGCCAGCAGCTCGCAACTGGGGGGATCTGGCTACACCTTC	CASSSQLGGSGYTF
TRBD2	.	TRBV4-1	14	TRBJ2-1	TGCGCCAGCAGCCAAGCCGGACTAGCGGGAGGGGCGTTCTTC	CASSQAGLAGGAFF
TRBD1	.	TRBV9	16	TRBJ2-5	TGTGCCAGCAGCGGGAGGACAGGGGAGCTCCAAGAGACCCAGTACTTC	CASSGRTGELQETQYF
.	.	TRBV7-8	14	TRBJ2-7	TGTGCCAGCAGCCCTCCGGGACTTGGGCTCGAGCAGTACTTC	CASSPPGLGLEQYF
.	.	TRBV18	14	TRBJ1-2	TGTGCCAGCTCGCCCCAGCGGGTCTCCTATGGCTACACCTTC	CASSPQRVSYGYTF
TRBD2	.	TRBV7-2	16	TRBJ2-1	TGTGCCAGCAGCCGACCCGGGACTAGGCCCTACAATGAGCAGTTCTTC	CASSRPGTRPYNEQFF
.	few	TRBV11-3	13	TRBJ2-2	TGTGCCAGCAGCATTGTAAACACCGGGGAGCTGTTTTTT	CASSIVNTGELFF
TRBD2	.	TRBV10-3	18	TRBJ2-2	TGTGCCATCAGTGAGTCTCTAGCGGGAGGGCCGCGAACCGGGGAGCTGTTTTTT	CAISESLAGGPRTGELFF
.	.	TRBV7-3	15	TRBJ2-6	TGTGCCAGCAGCTTAGGGGGCTCTGGGGCCAACGGCCTGACTTTC	CASSLGGSGANGLTF
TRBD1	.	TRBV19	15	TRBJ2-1	TGTGCCAGTAATAATGCGGGACAGGGCTACAATGAGCAGTTCTTC	CASNNAGQGYNEQFF
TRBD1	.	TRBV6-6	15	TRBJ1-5	TGTGCCAGCCAAAACGGGGACAGGGGCAATCAGCCCCAGCATTTT	CASQNGDRGNQPQHF
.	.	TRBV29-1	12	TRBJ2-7	TGCAGCGCGAGCGGTAACTCCTACGAGCAGTACTTC	CSASGNSYEQYF
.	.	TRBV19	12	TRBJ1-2	TGTGCCACTAGAACAGTTCTATCTGGCTACACCTTC	CATRTVLSGYTF
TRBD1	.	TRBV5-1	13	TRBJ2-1	TGCGCCAGCAGCTCCGGGACAGTGAATGAGCAGTTCTTC	CASSSGTVNEQFF